Shown below are 20 T cell receptor beta chains from a single sample sequenced in a study of cytomegalovirus exposure and HLA in healthy donors. PCR amplification relied on 60 Vbeta primers (plus 13 Jbeta primers). The method was immunoSEQ multiplex PCR; TCRdb's version includes in-frame clones alone and lacks a portion of them. The repertoire consists of about 130,000 clones, with around four fifths occurring once and the leading ten covering approximately 1.1%. The sample was PBMCs. Receptor source: a boy aged 5 to 17 in good health and CMV-seronegative.

The gene calls are TRBV4-3 and TRBJ1-6, with D possibly matching TRBD1 (5 bases). This CDR3 has 15 residues. The V end was cut by 4 bases, the J end by 0 bases, with 7 bases between. Germline CDR1 is LGHNA and CDR2 is YSLEER. CDR3 DNA: TGCGCCAGCAGCCGACAGAGCTCCTATAATTCACCCCTCCACTTT. Amino acids: CASSRQSSYNSPLHF.

The V call is TRBV6-6, the J call TRBJ1-1; D may be TRBD1 (5 bases). The CDR3 is 15 amino acids. Trimming shortened V by 2 bases and J by 3 bases, and 13 bases separated the two germline ends. Germline CDR1 MNHNY, CDR2 SVGAGI (reference sequence). CDR3 DNA: TGTGCCAGCAGTTACCAAGGGGCTTCGGACACTGAAGCTTTCTTT. Protein: CASSYQGASDTEAFF.

This chain joins TRBV5-8 and TRBJ2-7; perhaps TRBD2 as D (5 bases). Germline CDR1 is SGHTS and CDR2 is YDEGEE. The CDR3 length is 15 residues. Deletions cut 5 bases from V and 0 bases from J, with 15 bases between. CDR3 amino acids: CASSQPGLPSYEQYF. The CDR3, as DNA: TGTGCCAGCAGTCAGCCTGGACTTCCCTCCTACGAGCAGTACTTC.

This clone was counted a single time. V usage is TRBV2 and J usage is TRBJ2-1; TRBD2 matches 11 bases. CDR1 SNHLY and CDR2 FYNNEI come from the germline V gene. The CDR3 consists of 16 residues. With V trimmed by 0 bases and J by 4 bases, 2 bases remained unmatched. The DNA for the CDR3 is TGTGCCAGCAGTGAAGCCGGGACTAGCGGTTACAATGAGCAGTTCTTC. Translation: CASSEAGTSGYNEQFF.

The genes are TRBV30 and TRBJ1-3; D uncertain. V was clipped by 4 bases and J by 7 bases, with 14 bases between them. The CDR3 has 13 residues. Germline-derived CDR1 and CDR2 are GTSNPN and SVGIG (reference sequence). CDR3 in amino acids: CAWKNLPGNTIYF. As DNA, the CDR3 is TGTGCCTGGAAAAACCTCCCCGGGAACACCATATATTTT.

V is TRBV5-1 and J is TRBJ1-1, with 9 bases that match TRBD1. The trim removed 4 bases at V and 6 bases at J, leaving 10 bases unmatched. CDR1 is SGHRS and CDR2 is YFSETQ in the germline V gene. CDR3 length: 15 amino acids. The CDR3 DNA reads as TGCGCCAGCAGCGTGGACAGGGGCGCCAAGGCTGAAGCTTTCTTT. Translated: CASSVDRGAKAEAFF.

The rearrangement links TRBV6-4 to TRBJ2-3, with TRBD2 matching over 10 bases. After removal of 0 bases from V and 6 bases from J, the junction contained 6 bases not matched to a gene. Germline CDR1 reads MRHNA; CDR2 reads SNTAGT. The CDR3 loop spans 16 amino acids. CDR3 region: CASSDSVLAGVDTQYF. The CDR3 DNA follows: TGTGCCAGCAGTGACTCGGTCCTAGCGGGAGTGGATACGCAGTATTTT.

The chain joins TRBV6-4 to TRBJ1-5; TRBD1 might be the D (6 bases). Germline CDR1 is MRHNA and CDR2 is SNTAGT. Trimming took 3 bases from V and 7 from J, leaving 16 bases between them. The CDR3 is 15 amino acids. The CDR3, as DNA: TGTGCCAGCAGTGAACAGTCAGGGGCTGGACAGCCCCAGCATTTT. The encoded protein is CASSEQSGAGQPQHF.

V and J are TRBV4-2 and TRBJ2-6; D remains ambiguous. CDR3 length: 16 residues. Trimming stripped 1 base from V and 0 bases from J, with 7 bases between. Germline lookup yields CDR1 LGHNA and CDR2 YNFKEQ. CDR3 loop: CASSQVFSSGANVLTF. The CDR3 nucleotides are TGTGCCAGCAGCCAAGTCTTTAGCTCTGGGGCCAACGTCCTGACTTTC.

CDR3 DNA: TGCGCCAGCAGCGCGGGACTGCGAGACACAGATACGCAGTATTTT. Protein product: CASSAGLRDTDTQYF. The chain links TRBV5-1 to TRBJ2-3; tentative D call: TRBD2 (6 bases). The germline gives CDR1 SGHRS, CDR2 YFSETQ. The V end lost 4 bases, the J end lost 2 bases, and 14 bases lay between the germline ends. The CDR3 loop spans 15 amino acids.

The chain couples TRBV4-1 to TRBJ2-5; D unclear. Trimming shortened V by 1 base and J by 13 bases, and 13 bases separated the two germline ends. Germline values: CDR1 MGHRA, CDR2 YSYEKL. There are 12 residues in the CDR3. CDR3: CASSQVDNRLYF. The CDR3 nucleotides read TGCGCCAGCAGCCAAGTCGATAACAGATTGTACTTC.

The chain recombines TRBV9 with TRBJ2-2, with 7 bases aligning to TRBD1. J lost 6 bases, V lost 3 bases, and 8 bases had no gene match. There are 15 residues in the CDR3. The germline V gene encodes CDR1 SGDLS and CDR2 YYNGEE. This CDR3 is CASSAAGTAAGELFF. For the CDR3, the DNA is TGTGCCAGCAGCGCAGCCGGGACAGCCGCCGGGGAGCTGTTTTTT.

V usage is TRBV30 and J usage is TRBJ1-1; perhaps TRBD1 as D (5 bases). CDR1 and CDR2 from the germline V gene are GTSNPN and SVGIG (reference sequence). This CDR3 has 16 residues. The ends were cut back, 5 bases at V and 1 base at J, with 20 bases in the middle. This CDR3 reads CAWGVFSGQKNTEAFF. For the CDR3, the DNA is TGTGCCTGGGGGGTGTTTAGCGGACAAAAGAACACTGAAGCTTTCTTT. The full variable domain, completed using reference TRBV30 and TRBJ1-1, is SQTIHQWPATLVQPVGSPLSLECTVEGTSNPNLYWYRQAAGRGLQLLFYSVGIGQISSEVPQNLSASRPQDRQFILSSKKLLLSDSGFYLCAWGVFSGQKNTEAFFGQGTRLTVV.

V gene TRBV25-1 combines with J gene TRBJ1-1; D ambiguous. Germline lookup yields CDR1 MGHDK and CDR2 SYGVNS. The V gene lost 5 bases and the J gene lost 0 bases, with 13 bases spanning the gap. The CDR3 length is 15 residues. CDR3 residues: CASSLTGGLNTEAFF. DNA of the CDR3: TGTGCCAGCAGTTTGACCGGCGGGCTGAACACTGAAGCTTTCTTT.

V usage is TRBV29-1 and J usage is TRBJ1-1, with no clear D. With 7 bases removed from V and 0 bases from J, the gap between germline ends came to 15 bases. Germline V CDR1 and CDR2: SQVTM, ANQGSEA. The CDR3 length is 14 residues. CDR3 sequence (DNA): TGCAGCGCTCCCTCCCCGGGTGTGAACACTGAAGCTTTCTTT. Translation gives CSAPSPGVNTEAFF.

The chain uses TRBV6-5 and TRBJ1-5; a weak D match, TRBD1 (6 bases). Trimming took off 6 bases at V and 7 bases at J, with 13 bases between the two ends. The CDR3 has 13 residues. CDR1 is MNHEY and CDR2 is SVGAGI in the germline V gene. CDR3 nucleotide sequence: TGTGCCAGCAGCACCCGGGGGGGCCAGCCCCAGCATTTT. Translation gives CASSTRGGQPQHF.

On this clone: It is unclear where the CDR3 begins or ends on the DNA, so no DNA is shown, and the CDR3 is as TCRdb lists it. The gene calls are TRBV4-1 and TRBJ2-1; the D call in the table, TRBD2, was not verified against the DNA. CDR1 and CDR2 (germline): MGHRA, YSYEKL. The CDR3 has 19 amino acids, counting both end residues. The chain's CDR3 is CASSQGGLVLSGPNNEQFF.

V is TRBV19 and J is TRBJ2-5, with D unclear. CDR1 is LNHDA and CDR2 is SQIVND in the germline V gene (reference sequence). This CDR3 contains 15 residues. Trimming shortened V by 1 base and J by 1 base, and 10 bases separated the two germline ends. The CDR3 nucleotides are TGTGCCAGTAGTATAGGGCAGGTTATCCAAGAGACCCAGTACTTC. It translates to CASSIGQVIQETQYF.

This clone has just one count. V gene TRBV5-1 combines with J gene TRBJ1-1; D gene unclear. Germline CDR1 SGHRS, CDR2 YFSETQ. This CDR3 has 14 amino acids. The V end lost 0 bases, the J end lost 8 bases, and 14 bases lay between the germline ends. CDR3: CASSLAGLNVEAFF. DNA of the CDR3: TGCGCCAGCAGCTTGGCCGGACTTAATGTGGAAGCTTTCTTT.

The chain couples TRBV5-1 to TRBJ2-3; 8 bases align to TRBD2. CDR3 length: 15 amino acids. V trimming: 2 bases; J trimming: 5 bases; junction bases outside the gene matches: 7. Germline CDR1 and CDR2: SGHRS and YFSETQ. As DNA, the CDR3 is TGCGCCAGCAGCTTCGATTTAGCGGGAAAAGATACGCAGTATTTT. The encoded protein is CASSFDLAGKDTQYF.